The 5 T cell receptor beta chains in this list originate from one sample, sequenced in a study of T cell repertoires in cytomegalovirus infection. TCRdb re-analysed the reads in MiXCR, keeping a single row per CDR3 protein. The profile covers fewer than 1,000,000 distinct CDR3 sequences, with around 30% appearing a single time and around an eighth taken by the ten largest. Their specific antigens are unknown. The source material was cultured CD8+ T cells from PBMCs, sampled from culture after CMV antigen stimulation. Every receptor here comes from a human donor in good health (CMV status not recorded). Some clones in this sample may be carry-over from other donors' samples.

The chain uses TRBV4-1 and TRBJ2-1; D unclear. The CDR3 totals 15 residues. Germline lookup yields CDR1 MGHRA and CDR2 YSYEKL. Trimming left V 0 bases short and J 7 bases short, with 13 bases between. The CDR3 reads CASSQDPSWGNEQFF. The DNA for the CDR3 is TGCGCCAGCAGCCAAGATCCCAGCTGGGGTAATGAGCAGTTCTTC.

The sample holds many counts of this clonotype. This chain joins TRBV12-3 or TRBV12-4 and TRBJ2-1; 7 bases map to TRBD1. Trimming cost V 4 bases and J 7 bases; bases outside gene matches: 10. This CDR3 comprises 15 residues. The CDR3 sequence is CASSYLQGSQNEQFF. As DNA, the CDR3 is TGTGCCAGCAGTTACCTACAGGGGTCTCAGAATGAGCAGTTCTTC.

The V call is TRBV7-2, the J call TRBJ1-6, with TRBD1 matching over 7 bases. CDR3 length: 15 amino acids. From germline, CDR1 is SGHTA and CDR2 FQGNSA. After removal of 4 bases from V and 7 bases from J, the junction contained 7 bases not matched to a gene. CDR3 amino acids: CASSSTGFRNSPLHF. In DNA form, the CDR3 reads TGTGCCAGCAGCTCGACAGGGTTTAGGAATTCACCCCTCCACTTT. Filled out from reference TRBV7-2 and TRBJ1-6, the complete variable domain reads GAGVSQSPSNKVTEKGKDVELRCDPISGHTALYWYRQSLGQGLEFLIYFQGNSAPDKSGLPSDRFSAERTGGSVSTLTIQRTQQEDSAVYLCASSSTGFRNSPLHFGNGTRLTVT.

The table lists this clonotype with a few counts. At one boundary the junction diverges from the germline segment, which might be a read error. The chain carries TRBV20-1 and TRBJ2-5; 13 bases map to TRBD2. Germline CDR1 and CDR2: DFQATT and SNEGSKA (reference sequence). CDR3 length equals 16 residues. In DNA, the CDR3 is TGCAGTGCCAGAGACACTAGCGGGGGGGCCTTTGAGACCCAGTACTTC. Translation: CSARDTSGGAFETQYF.

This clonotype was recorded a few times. The CDR3 nucleotides are TGTGCCAGTAGCTGGGGGCCTGGGAATGAGCAGTTCTTC. Amino acid sequence: CASSWGPGNEQFF. This chain connects TRBV19 to TRBJ2-1; D is perhaps TRBD1 (6 bases). V was shortened by 6 bases and J by 7 bases, with 13 bases between the two germline ends. CDR1 is LNHDA, CDR2 SQIVND, per germline (reference sequence). The CDR3 consists of 13 residues. Supplemented by reference TRBV19 and TRBJ2-1, the full variable domain reads DGGITQSPKYLFRKEGQNVTLSCEQNLNHDAMYWYRQDPGQGLRLIYYSQIVNDFQKGDIAEGYSVSREKKESFPLTVTSAQKNPTAFYLCASSWGPGNEQFFGPGTRLTVL.